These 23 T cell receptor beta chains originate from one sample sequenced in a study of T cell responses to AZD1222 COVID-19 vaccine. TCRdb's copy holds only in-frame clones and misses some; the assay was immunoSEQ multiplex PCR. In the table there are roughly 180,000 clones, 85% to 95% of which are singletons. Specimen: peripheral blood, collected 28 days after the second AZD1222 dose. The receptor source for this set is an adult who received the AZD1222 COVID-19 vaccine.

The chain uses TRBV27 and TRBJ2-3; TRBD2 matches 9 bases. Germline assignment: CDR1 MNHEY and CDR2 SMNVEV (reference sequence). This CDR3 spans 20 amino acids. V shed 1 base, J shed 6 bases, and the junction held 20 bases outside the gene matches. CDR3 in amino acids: CASSLFPRAVGSGRRDTQYF. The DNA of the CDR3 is TGTGCCAGCAGTTTATTCCCTAGAGCGGTGGGTAGCGGGAGAAGGGATACGCAGTATTTT.

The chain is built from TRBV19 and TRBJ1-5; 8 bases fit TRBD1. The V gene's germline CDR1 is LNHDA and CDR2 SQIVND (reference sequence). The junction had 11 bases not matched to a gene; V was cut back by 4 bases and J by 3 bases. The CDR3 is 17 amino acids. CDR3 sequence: CASSNEAGGFANQPQHF. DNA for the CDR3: TGTGCCAGTAGTAATGAGGCAGGGGGCTTTGCCAATCAGCCCCAGCATTTT.

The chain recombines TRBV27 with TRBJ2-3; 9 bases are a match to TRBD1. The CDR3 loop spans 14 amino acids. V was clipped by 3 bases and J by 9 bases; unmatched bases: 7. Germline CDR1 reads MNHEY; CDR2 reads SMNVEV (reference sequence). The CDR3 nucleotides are TGTGCCAGCAGTTTGGGACAGGGAGGCGCCACGCAGTATTTT. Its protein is CASSLGQGGATQYF.

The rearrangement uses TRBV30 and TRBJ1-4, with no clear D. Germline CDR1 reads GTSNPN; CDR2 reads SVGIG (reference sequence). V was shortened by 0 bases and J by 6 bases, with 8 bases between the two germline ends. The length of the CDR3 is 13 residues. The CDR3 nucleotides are TGTGCCTGGAGTGTACGTACTCATGAAAAACTGTTTTTT. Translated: CAWSVRTHEKLFF.

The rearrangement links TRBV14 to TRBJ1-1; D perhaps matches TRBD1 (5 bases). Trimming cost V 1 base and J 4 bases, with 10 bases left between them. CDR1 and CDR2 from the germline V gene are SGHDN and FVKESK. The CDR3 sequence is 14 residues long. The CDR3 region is CASSQGRQGTEAFF. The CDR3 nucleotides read TGTGCCAGCAGCCAAGGACGGCAGGGCACTGAAGCTTTCTTT.

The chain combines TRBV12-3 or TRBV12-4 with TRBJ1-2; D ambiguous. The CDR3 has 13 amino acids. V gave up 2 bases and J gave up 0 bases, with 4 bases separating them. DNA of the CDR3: TGTGCCAGCAGTTTAAACACTAACTATGGCTACACCTTC. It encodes CASSLNTNYGYTF.

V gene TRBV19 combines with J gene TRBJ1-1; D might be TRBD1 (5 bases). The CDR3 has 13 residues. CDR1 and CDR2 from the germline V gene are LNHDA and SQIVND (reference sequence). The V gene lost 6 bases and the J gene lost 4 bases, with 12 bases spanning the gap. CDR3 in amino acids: CASSEDRSTEAFF. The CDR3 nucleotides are TGTGCCAGTAGCGAAGACAGAAGCACTGAAGCTTTCTTT.

This CDR3 is CASSIAGSAYNNEQFF. The CDR3 bases are TGTGCCAGTAGTATAGCCGGGTCCGCCTATAACAATGAGCAGTTCTTC. The V and J genes are TRBV19 and TRBJ2-1, with unresolved D. CDR3 length: 16 amino acids. Trimming left V 1 base short and J 5 bases short, with 15 bases between. Germline lookup yields CDR1 LNHDA and CDR2 SQIVND (reference sequence).

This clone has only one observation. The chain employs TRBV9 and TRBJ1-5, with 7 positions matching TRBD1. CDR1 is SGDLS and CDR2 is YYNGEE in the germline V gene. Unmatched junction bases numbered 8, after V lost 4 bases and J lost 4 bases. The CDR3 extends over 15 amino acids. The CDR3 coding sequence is TGTGCCAGCAGCCAAGGAGGGACAGAAAATCAGCCCCAGCATTTT. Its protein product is CASSQGGTENQPQHF.

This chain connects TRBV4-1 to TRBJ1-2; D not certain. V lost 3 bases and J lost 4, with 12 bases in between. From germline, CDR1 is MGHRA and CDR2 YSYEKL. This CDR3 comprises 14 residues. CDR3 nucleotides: TGCGCCAGCAGCCAGGATGGACGGGGCTATGGCTACACCTTC. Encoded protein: CASSQDGRGYGYTF.

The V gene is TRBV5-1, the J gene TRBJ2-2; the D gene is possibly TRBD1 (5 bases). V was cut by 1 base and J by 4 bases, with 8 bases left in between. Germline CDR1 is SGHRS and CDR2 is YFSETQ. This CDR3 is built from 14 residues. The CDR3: CASSLYQGTGELFF. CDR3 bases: TGCGCCAGCAGCTTGTACCAGGGCACCGGGGAGCTGTTTTTT. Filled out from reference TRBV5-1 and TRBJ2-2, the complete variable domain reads KAGVTQTPRYLIKTRGQQVTLSCSPISGHRSVSWYQQTPGQGLQFLFEYFSETQRNKGNFPGRFSGRQFSNSRSEMNVSTLELGDSALYLCASSLYQGTGELFFGEGSRLTVL.

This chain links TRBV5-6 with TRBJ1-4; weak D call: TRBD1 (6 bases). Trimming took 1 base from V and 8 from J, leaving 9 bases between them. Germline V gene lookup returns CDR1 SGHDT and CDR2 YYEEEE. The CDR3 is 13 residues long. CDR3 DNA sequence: TGTGCCAGCAGCTTGACCACAGGGGAAAAACTGTTTTTT. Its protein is CASSLTTGEKLFF. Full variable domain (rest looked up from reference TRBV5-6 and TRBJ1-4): DAGVTQSPTHLIKTRGQQVTLRCSPKSGHDTVSWYQQALGQGPQFIFQYYEEEERQRGNFPDRFSGHQFPNYSSELNVNALLLGDSALYLCASSLTTGEKLFFGSGTQLSVL.

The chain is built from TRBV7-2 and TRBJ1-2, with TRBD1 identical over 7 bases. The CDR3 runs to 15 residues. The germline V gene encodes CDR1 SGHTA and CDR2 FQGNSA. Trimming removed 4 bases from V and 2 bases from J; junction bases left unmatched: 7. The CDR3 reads CASSYTGTANYGYTF. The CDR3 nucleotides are TGTGCCAGCAGCTACACCGGGACAGCAAACTATGGCTACACCTTC.

As DNA, the CDR3 is TGTGCCAGCTCAGAGCTAGAGGCAGATACGCAGTATTTT. This translates into CASSELEADTQYF. The chain combines TRBV18 with TRBJ2-3; D is unclear. Germline assignment: CDR1 KGHSH and CDR2 LQKENI. The CDR3 is 13 residues long. V was trimmed by 5 bases and J by 4 bases, leaving 10 bases between them.

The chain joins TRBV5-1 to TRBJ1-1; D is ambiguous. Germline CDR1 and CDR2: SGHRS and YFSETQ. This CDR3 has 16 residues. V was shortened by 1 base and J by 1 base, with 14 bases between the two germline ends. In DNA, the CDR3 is TGCGCCAGCAGCTTGTTCCCCATAGGAGAGAACACTGAAGCTTTCTTT. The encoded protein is CASSLFPIGENTEAFF.

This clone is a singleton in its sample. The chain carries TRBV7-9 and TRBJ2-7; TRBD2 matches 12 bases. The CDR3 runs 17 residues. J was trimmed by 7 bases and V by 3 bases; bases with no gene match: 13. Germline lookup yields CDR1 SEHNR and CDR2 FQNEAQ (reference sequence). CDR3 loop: CASSLGASGRASGEQYF. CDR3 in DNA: TGTGCCAGCAGCTTGGGGGCTAGCGGGAGGGCGTCGGGGGAGCAGTACTTC.

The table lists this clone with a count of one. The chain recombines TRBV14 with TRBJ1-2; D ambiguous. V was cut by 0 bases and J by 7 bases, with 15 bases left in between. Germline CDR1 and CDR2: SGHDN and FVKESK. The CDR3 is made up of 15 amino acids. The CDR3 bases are TGTGCCAGCAGCCAAGATCAGTTCGTCAGACGTGGCTACACCTTC. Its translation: CASSQDQFVRRGYTF. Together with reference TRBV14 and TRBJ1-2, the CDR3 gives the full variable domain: EAGVTQFPSHSVIEKGQTVTLRCDPISGHDNLYWYRRVMGKEIKFLLHFVKESKQDESGMPNNRFLAERTGGTYSTLKVQPAELEDSGVYFCASSQDQFVRRGYTFGSGTRLTVV.

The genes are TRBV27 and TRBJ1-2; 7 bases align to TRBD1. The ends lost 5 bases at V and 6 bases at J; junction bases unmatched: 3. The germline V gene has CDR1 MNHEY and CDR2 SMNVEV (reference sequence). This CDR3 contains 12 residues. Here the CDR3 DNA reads TGTGCCAGCAGTATGACAGGGAATGGCTACACCTTC. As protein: CASSMTGNGYTF.

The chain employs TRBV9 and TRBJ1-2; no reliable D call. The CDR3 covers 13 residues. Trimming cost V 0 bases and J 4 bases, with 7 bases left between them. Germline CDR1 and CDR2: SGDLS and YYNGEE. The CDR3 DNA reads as TGTGCCAGCAGCGTAGACGGTGGCTATGGCTACACCTTC. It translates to CASSVDGGYGYTF.

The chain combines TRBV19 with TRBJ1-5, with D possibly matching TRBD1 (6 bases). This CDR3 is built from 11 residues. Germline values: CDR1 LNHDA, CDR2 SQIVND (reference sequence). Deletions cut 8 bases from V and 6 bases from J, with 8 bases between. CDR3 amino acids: CASGGGQPQHF. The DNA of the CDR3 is TGTGCCAGTGGAGGGGGTCAGCCCCAGCATTTT.

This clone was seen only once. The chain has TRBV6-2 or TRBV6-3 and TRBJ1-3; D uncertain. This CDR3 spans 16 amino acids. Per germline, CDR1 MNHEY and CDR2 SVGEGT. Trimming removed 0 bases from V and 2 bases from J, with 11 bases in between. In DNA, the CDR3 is TGTGCCAGCAGTTACTCTGGCGAAGGCCCTGGAAACACCATATATTTT. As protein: CASSYSGEGPGNTIYF.

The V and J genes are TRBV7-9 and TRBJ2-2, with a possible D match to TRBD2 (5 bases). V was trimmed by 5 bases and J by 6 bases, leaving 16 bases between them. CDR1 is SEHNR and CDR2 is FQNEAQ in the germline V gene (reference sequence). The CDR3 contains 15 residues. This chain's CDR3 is CASSPLGGGPGELFF. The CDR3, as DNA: TGTGCCAGCAGCCCTCTCGGCGGAGGACCCGGGGAGCTGTTTTTT.

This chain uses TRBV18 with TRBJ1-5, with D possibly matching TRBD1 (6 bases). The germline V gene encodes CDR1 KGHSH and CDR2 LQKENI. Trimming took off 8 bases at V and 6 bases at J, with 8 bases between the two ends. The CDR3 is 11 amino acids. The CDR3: CASGRGQPQHF. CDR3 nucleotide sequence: TGTGCCAGCGGCAGGGGTCAGCCCCAGCATTTT.